This T cell receptor (beta chain) was captured by sequencing in a study of shared clonotypes between healthy human individuals. Study details: The donor group consisted of a couple of women and three men, aged 18 to 49.

Repertoires were generated with immunoSEQ multiplex PCR, while TCRdb's copy carries only in-frame clones and drops some. The sample holds about 450,000 clones, around 80% seen once. The donors, all of them Caucasian adults, lived in Nashville, Tennessee. The sample was PBMCs. The TCR sequence derives from a woman aged 35 to 49 in good health. Some clones in this sample may be carry-over from other donors' samples.

CDR3 in DNA: TGTGCCAGCAGTTATGAGACTAGCGGGAGAGTTGACGAGCAGTACTTC. This translates into CASSYETSGRVDEQYF. J is TRBJ2-7 and V is TRBV6-5; 12 positions match TRBD2. Looked up from germline, CDR1 is MNHEY and CDR2 is SVGAGI. V was clipped by 3 bases and J by 5 bases; unmatched bases: 8. CDR3 length: 16 residues.